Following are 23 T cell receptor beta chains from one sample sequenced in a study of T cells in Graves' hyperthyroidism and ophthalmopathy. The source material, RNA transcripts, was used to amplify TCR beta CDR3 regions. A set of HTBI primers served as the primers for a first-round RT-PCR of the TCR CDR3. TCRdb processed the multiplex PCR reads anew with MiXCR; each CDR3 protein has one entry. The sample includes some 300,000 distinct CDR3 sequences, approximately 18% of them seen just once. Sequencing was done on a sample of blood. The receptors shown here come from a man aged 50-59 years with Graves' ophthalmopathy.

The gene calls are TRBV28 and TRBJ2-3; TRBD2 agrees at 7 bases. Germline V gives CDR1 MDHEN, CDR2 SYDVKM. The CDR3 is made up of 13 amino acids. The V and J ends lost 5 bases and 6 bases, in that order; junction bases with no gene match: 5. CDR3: CASSQTSLDTQYF. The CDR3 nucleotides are TGTGCCAGCAGTCAGACTAGCTTGGATACGCAGTATTTT.

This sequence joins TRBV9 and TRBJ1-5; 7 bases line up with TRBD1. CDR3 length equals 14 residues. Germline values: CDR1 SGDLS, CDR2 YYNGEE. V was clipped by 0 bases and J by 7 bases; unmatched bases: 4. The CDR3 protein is CASSVEGGSQPQHF. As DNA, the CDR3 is TGTGCCAGCAGCGTAGAAGGGGGCAGCCAGCCCCAGCATTTT.

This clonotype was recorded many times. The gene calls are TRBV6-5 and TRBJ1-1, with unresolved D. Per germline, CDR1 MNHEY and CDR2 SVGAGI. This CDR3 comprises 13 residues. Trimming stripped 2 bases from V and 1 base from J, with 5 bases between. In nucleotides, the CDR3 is TGTGCCAGCAGTTACCCAGGGAACACTGAAGCTTTCTTT. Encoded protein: CASSYPGNTEAFF.

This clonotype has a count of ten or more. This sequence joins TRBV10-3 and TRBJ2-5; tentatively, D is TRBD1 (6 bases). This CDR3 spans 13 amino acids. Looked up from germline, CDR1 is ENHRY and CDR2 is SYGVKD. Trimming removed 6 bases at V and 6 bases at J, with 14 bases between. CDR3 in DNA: TGTGCCATCAGACCGGACAGTCAGAAGACCCAGTACTTC. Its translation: CAIRPDSQKTQYF.

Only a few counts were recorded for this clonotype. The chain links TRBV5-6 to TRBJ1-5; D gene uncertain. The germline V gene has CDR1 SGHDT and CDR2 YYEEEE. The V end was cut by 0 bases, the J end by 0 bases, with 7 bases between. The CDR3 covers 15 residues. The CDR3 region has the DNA TGTGCCAGCAGCTTGGGAGGTTATAGCAATCAGCCCCAGCATTTT. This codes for CASSLGGYSNQPQHF.

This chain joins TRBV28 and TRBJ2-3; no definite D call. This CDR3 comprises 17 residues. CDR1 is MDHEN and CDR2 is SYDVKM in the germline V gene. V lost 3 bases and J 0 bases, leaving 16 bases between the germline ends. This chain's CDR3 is CASSFSLYWQSTDTQYF. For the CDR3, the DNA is TGTGCCAGCAGTTTTAGCCTCTATTGGCAGAGCACAGATACGCAGTATTTT.

CDR3 DNA sequence: TGCAGTGCTAGTGGGGGCGGCAATCAGCCCCAGCATTTT. Protein sequence: CSASGGGNQPQHF. This chain connects TRBV20-1 to TRBJ1-5; D possibly corresponds to TRBD1 (6 bases). This CDR3 region has 13 residues. V dropped 3 bases and J dropped 2 bases, with 8 bases sitting between them. Germline V CDR1 and CDR2: DFQATT, SNEGSKA (reference sequence).

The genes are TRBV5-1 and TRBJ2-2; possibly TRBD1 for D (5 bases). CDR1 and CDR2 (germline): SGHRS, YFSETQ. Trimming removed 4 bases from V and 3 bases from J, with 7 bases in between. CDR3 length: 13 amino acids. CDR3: CASSDSHTGELFF. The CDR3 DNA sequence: TGCGCCAGCAGCGACAGTCACACCGGGGAGCTGTTTTTT.

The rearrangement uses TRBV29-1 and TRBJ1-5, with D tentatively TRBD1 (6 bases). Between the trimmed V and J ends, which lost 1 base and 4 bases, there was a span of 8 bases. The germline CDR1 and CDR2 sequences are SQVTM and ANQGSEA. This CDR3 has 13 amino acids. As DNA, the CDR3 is TGCAGCGTTGAAGGAGGGGGAAATCAGCCCCAGCATTTT. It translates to CSVEGGGNQPQHF.

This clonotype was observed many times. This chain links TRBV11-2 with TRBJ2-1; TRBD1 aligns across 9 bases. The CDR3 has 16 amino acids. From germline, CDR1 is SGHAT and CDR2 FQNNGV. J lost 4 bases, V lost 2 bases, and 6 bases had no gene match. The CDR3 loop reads CASSLNRDREYNEQFF. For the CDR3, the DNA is TGTGCCAGCAGCTTAAACCGGGACAGGGAGTACAATGAGCAGTTCTTC.

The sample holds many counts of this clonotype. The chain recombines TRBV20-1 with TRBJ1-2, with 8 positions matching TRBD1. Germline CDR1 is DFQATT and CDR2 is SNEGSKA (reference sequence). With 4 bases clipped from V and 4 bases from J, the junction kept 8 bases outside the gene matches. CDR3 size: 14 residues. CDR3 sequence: CSATEGQGGYGYTF. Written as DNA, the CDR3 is TGCAGTGCTACGGAAGGACAGGGAGGCTATGGCTACACCTTC.

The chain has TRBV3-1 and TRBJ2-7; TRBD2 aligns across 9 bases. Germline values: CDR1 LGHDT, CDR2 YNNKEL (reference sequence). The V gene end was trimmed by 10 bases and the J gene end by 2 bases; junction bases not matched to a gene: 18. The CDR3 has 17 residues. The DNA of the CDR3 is TGTGCCATCATTACCTCTATACACGGCGGGAGGGCCTACGAGCAGTACTTC. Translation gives CAIITSIHGGRAYEQYF.

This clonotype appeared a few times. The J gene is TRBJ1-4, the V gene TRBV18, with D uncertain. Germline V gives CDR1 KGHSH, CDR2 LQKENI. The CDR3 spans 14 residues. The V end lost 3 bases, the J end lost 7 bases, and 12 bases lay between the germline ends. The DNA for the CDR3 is TGTGCCAGCTCACCGAACCTCAGTGGTGAAAAACTGTTTTTT. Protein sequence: CASSPNLSGEKLFF.

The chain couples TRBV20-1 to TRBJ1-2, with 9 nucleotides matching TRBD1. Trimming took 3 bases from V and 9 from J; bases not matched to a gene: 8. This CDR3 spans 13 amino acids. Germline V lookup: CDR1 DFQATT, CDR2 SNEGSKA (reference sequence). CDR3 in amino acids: CSARGEGQGSYTF. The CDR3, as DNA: TGCAGTGCTAGGGGGGAGGGACAGGGAAGCTACACCTTC.

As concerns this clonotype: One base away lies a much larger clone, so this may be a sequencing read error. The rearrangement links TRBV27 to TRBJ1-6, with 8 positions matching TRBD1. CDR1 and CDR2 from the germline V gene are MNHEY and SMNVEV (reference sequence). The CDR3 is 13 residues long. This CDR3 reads CVSTIQGGSPLHF. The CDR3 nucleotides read TGTGTCAGCACGATACAGGGGGGATCACCCCTCCACTTT.

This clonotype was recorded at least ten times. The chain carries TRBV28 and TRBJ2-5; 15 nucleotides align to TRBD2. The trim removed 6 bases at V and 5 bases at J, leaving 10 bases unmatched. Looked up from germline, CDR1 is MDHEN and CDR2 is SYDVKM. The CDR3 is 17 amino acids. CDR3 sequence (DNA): TGTGCCAGCAGCCCACCGCGGACTAGCGGGAGGGGGGAGACCCAGTACTTC. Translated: CASSPPRTSGRGETQYF.

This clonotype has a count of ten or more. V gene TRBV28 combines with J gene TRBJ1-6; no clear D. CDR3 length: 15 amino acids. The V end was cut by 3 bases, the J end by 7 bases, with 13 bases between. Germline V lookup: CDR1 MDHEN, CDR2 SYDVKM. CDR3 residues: CASSLFGQENSPLHF. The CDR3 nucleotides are TGTGCCAGCAGTTTGTTTGGGCAGGAGAATTCACCCCTCCACTTT.

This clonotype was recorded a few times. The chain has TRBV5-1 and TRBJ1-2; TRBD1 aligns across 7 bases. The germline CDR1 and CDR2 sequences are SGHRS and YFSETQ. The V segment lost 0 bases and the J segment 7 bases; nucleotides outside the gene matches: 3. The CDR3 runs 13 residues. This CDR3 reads CASSLVGGGGYTF. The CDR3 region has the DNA TGCGCCAGCAGCTTGGTAGGGGGCGGTGGCTACACCTTC.

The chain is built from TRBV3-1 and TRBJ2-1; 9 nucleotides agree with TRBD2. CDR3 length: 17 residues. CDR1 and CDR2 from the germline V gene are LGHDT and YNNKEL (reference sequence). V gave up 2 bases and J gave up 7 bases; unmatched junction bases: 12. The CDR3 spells CASSQRGASGKRNEQFF. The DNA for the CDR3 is TGTGCCAGCAGCCAAAGAGGAGCTAGCGGGAAAAGAAATGAGCAGTTCTTC.

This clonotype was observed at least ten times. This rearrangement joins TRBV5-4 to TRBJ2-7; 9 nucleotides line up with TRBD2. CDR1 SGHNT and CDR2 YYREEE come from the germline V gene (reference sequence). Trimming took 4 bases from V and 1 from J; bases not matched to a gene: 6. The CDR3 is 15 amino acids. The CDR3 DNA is TGTGCCAGCAGCGTGACTAGCGGCCTATCCTACGAGCAGTACTTC. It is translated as CASSVTSGLSYEQYF.

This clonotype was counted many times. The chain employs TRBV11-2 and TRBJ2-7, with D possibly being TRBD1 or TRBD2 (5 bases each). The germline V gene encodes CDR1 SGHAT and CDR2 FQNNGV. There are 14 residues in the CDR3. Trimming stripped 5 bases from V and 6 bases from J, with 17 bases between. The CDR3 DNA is TGTGCCAGCAGCCCAACGGGGACGGGTGCCGAGCAGTACTTC. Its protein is CASSPTGTGAEQYF.

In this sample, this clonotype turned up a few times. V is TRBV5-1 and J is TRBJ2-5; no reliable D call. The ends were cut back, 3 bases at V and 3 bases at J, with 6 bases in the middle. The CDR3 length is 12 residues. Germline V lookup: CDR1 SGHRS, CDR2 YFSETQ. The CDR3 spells CASSSVEETQYF. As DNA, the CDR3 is TGCGCCAGCAGCTCGGTCGAAGAGACCCAGTACTTC.

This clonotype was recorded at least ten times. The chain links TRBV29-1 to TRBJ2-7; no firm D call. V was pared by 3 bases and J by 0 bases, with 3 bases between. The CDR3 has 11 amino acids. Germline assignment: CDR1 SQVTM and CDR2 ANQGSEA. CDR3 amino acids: CSVDYSYEQYF. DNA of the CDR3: TGCAGCGTTGACTACTCCTACGAGCAGTACTTC.